This TCR beta chain was recovered during a study of a mutant IDH1 vaccine in newly diagnosed glioma (dated by TCRdb to the early 2020s). Broadly, across the study: Of the roughly 34 treated patients, about 62% were male and approximately 38% were female, and a mean age of around 40 years was recorded. Prior to enrollment, patients had been given standard therapy consisting of radiotherapy alone, temozolomide alone, or radiochemotherapy with temozolomide, with the combination given to most patients. For exploratory analyses, longitudinal TCRB deep sequencing was carried out in 25 treated patients wherever samples were available. Peripheral blood was collected at six visits: V03 (baseline), V05, V07, V10, V12 and V13. Summary of the overall study and its limitations: It was noted by the authors that analyses of patient blood samples could not be reproduced owing to sample limitations. Across multiple MHC alleles, vaccine-induced immune responses were seen in 90% to 95% of patients. Selection of PBMC samples for TCRB deep sequencing was based on availability. Changes in the top peripheral T cell clonotypes picked up by TCRB sequencing did not appear to be linked to pseudoprogression.

The CDR3 contains 14 residues, cysteine and phenylalanine counted. Just CDR3 DNA is preserved here, 42 bases in frame from base 1. For CDR1 and CDR2, the germline V gene lists MNHEY and SVGAGI. V and J are truncated by 6 bases and 3 bases respectively, leaving an intervening sequence of 14 bases. Library construction relied on the immunoSEQ multiplex PCR assay. Rearranged TCR beta chain sequences were amplified with the hsTCRB Kit following the manufacturer's protocol. TCRB libraries were sequenced on an Illumina MiSeq. The source study handled its data this way. The proprietary platform of the kit vendor was used for demultiplexing, trimming and gene mapping. Entries here come from immuneACCESS through TCRdb and include only in-frame sequences with V and J called. Some clones fail to appear in such tables; in the studies checked, an unresolved V gene covers under half of the shortfall, and the cause of the remainder is unknown. D and trimming were read from the DNA, whereas the V and J calls and clone size are those reported in that table. Recorded for this sample are tens of thousands of clones; about 85% of them occurred a single time. The top ten hold around 5% of the sample.

This clone appeared once. Its antigen is still unknown. Base qualities were left out, and no much larger clone turns up one base away. Sample time point, as interpreted from the label and publication: baseline, week 1 (first vaccination visit). The sample's treatment or condition label, decoded: pre-vaccination baseline after standard-of-care therapy. Newly diagnosed WHO grade 3 or 4 IDH1-mutant astrocytomas showing loss of nuclear ATRX were present in the donors. The samples were drawn from NOA16, a multicentre, single-arm, open-label phase I trial in Germany that tested a mutant IDH1 peptide vaccine in humans for the first time. Visit V03 blood draws served as the baseline sample for immunogenicity testing. Genomic DNA for TCRB sequencing was extracted from EDTA blood using the DNeasy Blood and Tissue Kit.

The rearranged segments are TRBV6-5 and TRBJ1-2; TRBD1 is a possible D gene, resting on 6 matching bases. The source of this sequence is a woman aged 40 to 49 with glioma. The sequences come from PBMCs, collected from a glioma patient treated with radiotherapy, temozolomide or both. The DNA is as follows: TGTGCCAGCAGGGCCCCGGACAGAGACTATGGCTACACCTTC. It encodes CASRAPDRDYGYTF.